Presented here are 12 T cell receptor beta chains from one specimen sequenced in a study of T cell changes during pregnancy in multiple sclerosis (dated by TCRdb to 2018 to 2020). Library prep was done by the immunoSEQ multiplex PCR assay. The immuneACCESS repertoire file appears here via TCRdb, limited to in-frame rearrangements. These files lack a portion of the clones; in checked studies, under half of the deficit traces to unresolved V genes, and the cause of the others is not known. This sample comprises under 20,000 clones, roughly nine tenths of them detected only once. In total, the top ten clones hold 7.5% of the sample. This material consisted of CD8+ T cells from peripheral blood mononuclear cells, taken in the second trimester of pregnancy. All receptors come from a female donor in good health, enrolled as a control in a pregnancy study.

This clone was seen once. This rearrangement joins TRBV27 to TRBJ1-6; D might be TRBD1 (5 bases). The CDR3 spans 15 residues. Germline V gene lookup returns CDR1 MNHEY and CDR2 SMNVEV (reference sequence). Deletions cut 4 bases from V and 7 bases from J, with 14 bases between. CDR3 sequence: CASSSPGLLNSPLHF. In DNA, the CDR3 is TGTGCCAGCAGTTCGCCGGGACTGCTGAATTCACCCCTCCACTTT.

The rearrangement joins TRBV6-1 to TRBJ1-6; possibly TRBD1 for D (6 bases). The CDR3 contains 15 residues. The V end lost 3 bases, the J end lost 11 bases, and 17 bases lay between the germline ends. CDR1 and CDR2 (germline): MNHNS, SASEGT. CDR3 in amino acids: CASSDGAGTQTPLHF. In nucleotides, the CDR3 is TGTGCCAGCAGTGATGGGGCAGGGACACAGACACCCCTCCACTTT.

The CDR3 coding sequence is TGTGCCAGCAGGCCAGCGGGGCAAGAGACCCAGTACTTC. It yields the protein CASRPAGQETQYF. The chain links TRBV2 to TRBJ2-5, with 7 bases that match TRBD2. The germline V gene has CDR1 SNHLY and CDR2 FYNNEI. Germline trimming cut 6 bases from V and 2 bases from J; bases unmatched to any gene: 3. The CDR3 runs to 13 residues.

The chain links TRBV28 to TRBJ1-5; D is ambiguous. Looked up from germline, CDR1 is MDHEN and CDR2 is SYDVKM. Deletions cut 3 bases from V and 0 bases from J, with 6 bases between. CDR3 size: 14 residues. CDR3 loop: CASSFQISNQPQHF. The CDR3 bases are TGTGCCAGCAGTTTCCAGATTAGCAATCAGCCCCAGCATTTT. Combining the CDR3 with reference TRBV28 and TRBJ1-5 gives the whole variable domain DVKVTQSSRYLVKRTGEKVFLECVQDMDHENMFWYRQDPGLGLRLIYFSYDVKMKEKGDIPEGYSVSREKKERFSLILESASTNQTSMYLCASSFQISNQPQHFGDGTRLSIL.

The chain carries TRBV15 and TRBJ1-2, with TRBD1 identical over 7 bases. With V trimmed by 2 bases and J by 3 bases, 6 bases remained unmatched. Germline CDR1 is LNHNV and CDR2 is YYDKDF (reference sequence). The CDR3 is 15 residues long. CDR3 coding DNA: TGTGCCACCAGCAGACGGGGACAGAGAGACTATGGCTACACCTTC. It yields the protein CATSRRGQRDYGYTF.

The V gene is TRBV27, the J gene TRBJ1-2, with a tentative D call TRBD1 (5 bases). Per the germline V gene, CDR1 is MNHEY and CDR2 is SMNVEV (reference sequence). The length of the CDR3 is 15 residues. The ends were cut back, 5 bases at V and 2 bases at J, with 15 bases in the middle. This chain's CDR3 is CASSGRRGDNYGYTF. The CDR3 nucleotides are TGTGCCAGCAGTGGGAGGCGGGGGGACAACTATGGCTACACCTTC.

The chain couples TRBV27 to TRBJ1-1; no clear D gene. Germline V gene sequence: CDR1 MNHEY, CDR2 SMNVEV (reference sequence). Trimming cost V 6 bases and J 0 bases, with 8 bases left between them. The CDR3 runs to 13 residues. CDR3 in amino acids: CASSYSLNTEAFF. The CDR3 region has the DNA TGTGCCAGCAGCTATAGCCTGAACACTGAAGCTTTCTTT.

The CDR3 is CASSLSLNSPLHF. The CDR3, as DNA: TGTGCCAGCAGTTTATCCCTTAATTCACCCCTCCACTTT. The chain employs TRBV27 and TRBJ1-6; D gene uncertain. Germline V lookup: CDR1 MNHEY, CDR2 SMNVEV (reference sequence). The ends were cut back, 0 bases at V and 6 bases at J, with 3 bases in the middle. CDR3 length equals 13 residues.

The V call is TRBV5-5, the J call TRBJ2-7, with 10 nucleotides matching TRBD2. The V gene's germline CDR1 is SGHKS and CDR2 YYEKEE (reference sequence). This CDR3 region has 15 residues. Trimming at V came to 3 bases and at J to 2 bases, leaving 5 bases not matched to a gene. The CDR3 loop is CASSWGTSAAYEQYF. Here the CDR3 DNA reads TGTGCCAGCAGCTGGGGGACTAGCGCAGCCTACGAGCAGTACTTC.

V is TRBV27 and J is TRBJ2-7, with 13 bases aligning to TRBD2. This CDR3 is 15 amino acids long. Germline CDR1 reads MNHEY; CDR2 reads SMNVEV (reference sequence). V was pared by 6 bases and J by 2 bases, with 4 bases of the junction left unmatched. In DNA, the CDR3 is TGTGCCAGCAGCACTAGCGGGGGGGCCGCCTACGAGCAGTACTTC. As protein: CASSTSGGAAYEQYF.

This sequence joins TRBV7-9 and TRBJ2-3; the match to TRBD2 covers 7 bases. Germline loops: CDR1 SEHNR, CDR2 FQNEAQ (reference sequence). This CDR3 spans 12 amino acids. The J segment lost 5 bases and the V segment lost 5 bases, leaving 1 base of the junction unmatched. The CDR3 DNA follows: TGTGCCAGCAGCCCGGGAGGAGATACGCAGTATTTT. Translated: CASSPGGDTQYF. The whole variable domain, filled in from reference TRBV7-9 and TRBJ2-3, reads DTGVSQNPRHKITKRGQNVTFRCDPISEHNRLYWYRQTLGQGPEFLTYFQNEAQLEKSRLLSDRFSAERPKGSFSTLEIQRTEQGDSAMYLCASSPGGDTQYFGPGTRLTVL.

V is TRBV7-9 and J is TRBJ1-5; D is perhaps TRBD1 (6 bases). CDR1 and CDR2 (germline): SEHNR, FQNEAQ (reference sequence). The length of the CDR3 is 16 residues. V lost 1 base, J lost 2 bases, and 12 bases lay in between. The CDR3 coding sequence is TGTGCCAGCAGCTTAGTGGCGACAGGACGCAATCAGCCCCAGCATTTT. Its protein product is CASSLVATGRNQPQHF.